Described below is a single T cell receptor beta chain sequence and its context. This sample was included in a study of blood T cell repertoires in COVID-19. In the study overall: The cDNA or gDNA used as material had been derived from T cells, B-cell-depleted T cells, or PBMCs.

Sequencing was performed with immunoSEQ multiplex PCR; in TCRdb, only in-frame clones are kept and a portion is missing. The table shows about 74,000 clones, with 80% occurring only once. From germline, CDR1 is SGDLS and CDR2 YYNGEE. V was cut by 2 bases and J by 3 bases, with 8 bases left in between. The CDR3 is 13 amino acids. The sequence came from a human donor in a cohort sampled during active COVID-19. The V call is TRBV9, the J call TRBJ1-2; the D gene is possibly TRBD1 (6 bases). Sequenced: peripheral blood. The CDR3 DNA reads TGTGCCAGCAGCGTTCGGACAGACTATGGCTACACCTTC. It codes for CASSVRTDYGYTF.